What follows are 18 T cell receptor beta chains derived from one specimen sequenced in a study of T cells in pancreatic ductal adenocarcinoma. Surgery without prior neoadjuvant therapy was the treatment of the selected pancreatic ductal adenocarcinoma patients. The method was immunoSEQ multiplex PCR; TCRdb's version includes in-frame clones alone and lacks a portion of them. The top ten hold around 0.94% of the sample, which has some 16,000 clones, about nine tenths seen once. The sequencing sample was made of PBMCs. The receptors were gathered from a human donor with pancreatic ductal adenocarcinoma.

This clone has more than one count but fewer than ten. This chain links TRBV9 with TRBJ1-3; 8 bases fit TRBD1. CDR1 is SGDLS and CDR2 is YYNGEE in the germline V gene. This CDR3 is 16 amino acids long. V lost 3 bases to trimming and J lost 0 bases; unmatched junction nucleotides: 5. The CDR3 bases are TGTGCCAGCAGCGCCCGGGACAGGCCCTCTGGAAACACCATATATTTT. Encoded protein: CASSARDRPSGNTIYF.

J is TRBJ2-7 and V is TRBV5-4, with a tentative D call TRBD2 (5 bases). V was pared by 3 bases and J by 4 bases, with 8 bases between. The CDR3 spans 12 residues. From germline, CDR1 is SGHNT and CDR2 YYREEE (reference sequence). The CDR3 sequence: CASSSSGYEQYF. The CDR3 nucleotides are TGTGCCAGCAGCTCAAGCGGTTACGAGCAGTACTTC.

V is TRBV28 and J is TRBJ1-1; 8 nucleotides line up with TRBD1. V gave up 0 bases and J gave up 4 bases; unmatched junction bases: 7. Germline CDR1 reads MDHEN; CDR2 reads SYDVKM. The CDR3 totals 16 residues. In DNA, the CDR3 is TGTGCCAGCAGTTTATGGGGCAGGGGGCGCGGCACTGAAGCTTTCTTT. This codes for CASSLWGRGRGTEAFF.

This clone was found once. The chain carries TRBV5-1 and TRBJ2-3; D call uncertain. The V gene's germline CDR1 is SGHRS and CDR2 YFSETQ. The length of the CDR3 is 15 residues. The ends were cut back, 4 bases at V and 1 base at J, with 13 bases in the middle. The CDR3 DNA is TGCGCCAGCAGCCTTGCGTCCTACCGCACAGATACGCAGTATTTT. Its protein is CASSLASYRTDTQYF.

In its sample, this clone was seen a few times. V gene TRBV5-1 combines with J gene TRBJ1-1; unclear D gene. The CDR3 is 13 residues long. Germline assignment: CDR1 SGHRS and CDR2 YFSETQ. V dropped 4 bases and J dropped 5 bases, with 12 bases sitting between them. The CDR3 is CASSQTTATEAFF. The CDR3 DNA is TGCGCCAGCAGCCAGACAACTGCGACTGAAGCTTTCTTT.

V and J are TRBV19 and TRBJ1-1, with D perhaps matching TRBD1 (6 bases). This CDR3 has 14 residues. The V end lost 5 bases, the J end lost 6 bases, and 16 bases lay between the germline ends. Germline V CDR1 and CDR2: LNHDA, SQIVND (reference sequence). The CDR3 loop reads CASSPRGGSPEAFF. For the CDR3, the DNA is TGTGCCAGTAGTCCCCGGGGGGGCTCGCCTGAAGCTTTCTTT.

The J gene is TRBJ1-4, the V gene TRBV5-1; D might be TRBD1 (5 bases). V dropped 2 bases and J dropped 3 bases, with 14 bases sitting between them. The CDR3 spans 16 residues. Germline V lookup: CDR1 SGHRS, CDR2 YFSETQ. The CDR3 is CASSFSQTASNEKLFF. The CDR3 nucleotides are TGCGCCAGCAGCTTCTCCCAGACAGCCTCTAATGAAAAACTGTTTTTT. Complete variable domain (other parts from reference TRBV5-1 and TRBJ1-4): KAGVTQTPRYLIKTRGQQVTLSCSPISGHRSVSWYQQTPGQGLQFLFEYFSETQRNKGNFPGRFSGRQFSNSRSEMNVSTLELGDSALYLCASSFSQTASNEKLFFGSGTQLSVL.

The chain has TRBV5-5 and TRBJ1-1, with 8 bases matching TRBD1. V lost 2 bases and J lost 4; bases outside the gene matches: 13. CDR3 length: 17 residues. Germline CDR1 SGHKS, CDR2 YYEKEE (reference sequence). CDR3 sequence reads: CASSLMQGTGGGTEAFF. In DNA form, the CDR3 reads TGTGCCAGCAGCTTAATGCAAGGTACAGGGGGGGGCACTGAAGCTTTCTTT.

A word on this clone: Other DNA sequences in the sample encode the same CDR3. The chain couples TRBV5-6 to TRBJ1-1, with a possible D match to TRBD1 (6 bases). The V end lost 4 bases, the J end lost 7 bases, and 17 bases lay between the germline ends. Looked up from germline, CDR1 is SGHDT and CDR2 is YYEEEE. The CDR3 runs 14 residues. The CDR3 sequence is CASSIPGTQDEAFF. For the CDR3, the DNA is TGTGCCAGCAGCATCCCCGGGACACAAGATGAAGCTTTCTTT.

The chain combines TRBV11-3 with TRBJ2-1, with D possibly being TRBD1 (5 bases). V was pared by 3 bases and J by 9 bases, with 18 bases between. Germline values: CDR1 SGHNT, CDR2 YENEEA. The CDR3 has 15 residues. CDR3: CASSLKGFPSGEQFF. The CDR3 DNA sequence: TGTGCCAGCAGCTTGAAGGGGTTCCCGTCGGGTGAGCAGTTCTTC.

CDR3 residues: CASSELLDRVDRYGYTF. DNA for the CDR3: TGTGCCAGCAGTGAATTACTGGACAGGGTAGATCGGTATGGCTACACCTTC. The chain joins TRBV6-1 to TRBJ1-2; 8 nucleotides align to TRBD1. With V trimmed by 2 bases and J by 5 bases, 13 bases remained unmatched. The CDR3 covers 17 residues. The germline gives CDR1 MNHNS, CDR2 SASEGT.

The rearrangement links TRBV11-2 to TRBJ1-3; D is unclear. The CDR3 length is 13 residues. Per the germline V gene, CDR1 is SGHAT and CDR2 is FQNNGV. With 5 bases removed from V and 6 bases from J, the gap between germline ends came to 11 bases. CDR3 loop: CASSLNGENTIYF. DNA of the CDR3: TGTGCCAGCAGCCTAAACGGGGAAAACACCATATATTTT.

The chain uses TRBV5-4 and TRBJ2-1; TRBD2 aligns across 12 bases. Germline V CDR1 and CDR2: SGHNT, YYREEE (reference sequence). The CDR3 is 15 residues long. With V trimmed by 4 bases and J by 6 bases, 5 bases remained unmatched. DNA for the CDR3: TGTGCCAGCAGCCCGCCGGGACTAGCGGGCAATGAGCAGTTCTTC. It encodes CASSPPGLAGNEQFF.

The rearrangement links TRBV6-1 to TRBJ2-2; TRBD1 aligns across 7 bases. The V and J ends lost 10 bases and 4 bases, in that order; junction bases with no gene match: 12. From germline, CDR1 is MNHNS and CDR2 SASEGT. The CDR3 runs to 15 residues. The chain's CDR3 is CATTLGQRGTGELFF. CDR3 DNA sequence: TGTGCCACCACTTTGGGACAGAGGGGCACCGGGGAGCTGTTTTTT.

This clone was seen only a few times. This chain joins TRBV4-3 and TRBJ1-6; 7 bases are a match to TRBD1. Germline trimming cut 0 bases from V and 7 bases from J; bases unmatched to any gene: 12. CDR1 is LGHNA, CDR2 YSLEER, per germline. The CDR3 runs 18 residues. CDR3 in amino acids: CASSQDSPGTVGNSPLHF. CDR3 nucleotide sequence: TGCGCCAGCAGCCAAGATTCTCCCGGGACAGTTGGGAATTCACCCCTCCACTTT.

This chain connects TRBV4-3 to TRBJ1-4, with D possibly matching TRBD1 (5 bases). The CDR3 consists of 16 residues. Germline values: CDR1 LGHNA, CDR2 YSLEER. With 0 bases removed from V and 2 bases from J, the gap between germline ends came to 10 bases. CDR3 in amino acids: CASSQDRGETNEKLFF. The CDR3 nucleotides are TGCGCCAGCAGCCAAGATCGGGGGGAGACTAATGAAAAACTGTTTTTT.

The CDR3 DNA follows: TGTGCCATCAGTGTTGAGGGTGGGATCGCTGAAGCTTTCTTT. It codes for CAISVEGGIAEAFF. The V gene is TRBV10-3, the J gene TRBJ1-1; D is uncertain. The V gene's germline CDR1 is ENHRY and CDR2 SYGVKD. V lost 4 bases and J lost 6, with 15 bases in between. CDR3 length equals 14 residues.

This rearrangement joins TRBV4-3 to TRBJ2-7, with D possibly matching TRBD2 (7 bases). Germline assignment: CDR1 LGHNA and CDR2 YSLEER. CDR3 length equals 16 residues. V was clipped by 1 base and J by 3 bases, with 16 bases between them. The CDR3 protein is CASSQVRRGAGYEQYF. DNA for the CDR3: TGCGCCAGCAGCCAAGTACGCCGGGGGGCTGGCTACGAGCAGTACTTC.